These T cell receptor beta chains were read from a single sample in a study of T cells in Graves' hyperthyroidism and ophthalmopathy. MiXCR, run by TCRdb on the multiplex PCR reads, gives a single entry per CDR3 protein. The sample lists more than 550,000 distinct CDR3 sequences, about 45% occurring once. The sequenced sample was peripheral blood or thyroid tissue (not recorded which). The origin of the receptors is an adult man with Graves' disease, either hyperthyroidism or ophthalmopathy (not recorded which). CDR3s include the opening cysteine and the closing phenylalanine or tryptophan. The D gene is left open where the match is weak. Size is omitted from some rows. Given values are once, few, many or a class for expanded clones.

D gene,J gene,V gene,clone size,CDR3 length,CDR3 protein,CDR3 DNA
.,TRBJ1-6,TRBV7-6,.,15,CASSEAGGRNSPLHF,TGTGCCAGCAGTGAAGCTGGGGGGCGGAATTCACCCCTCCACTTT
.,TRBJ2-5,TRBV29-1,many,11,CSVQGSETQYF,TGCAGCGTTCAGGGGAGCGAGACCCAGTACTTC
.,TRBJ1-3,TRBV7-8,many,15,CASSLGPFSGNTIYF,TGTGCCAGCAGCTTAGGCCCGTTCTCTGGAAACACCATATATTTT
.,TRBJ1-5,TRBV11-2,.,15,CAWSVRGIGNQPQHF,TGTGCCTGGAGTGTACGTGGGATAGGCAATCAGCCCCAGCATTTT
.,TRBJ1-2,TRBV19,.,11,CASSPTVGYTF,TGTGCCAGCAGTCCTACGGTAGGCTACACCTTC
.,TRBJ2-7,TRBV7-9,few,13,CASSLATSYEQYF,TGTGCCAGCAGCTTAGCTACCTCCTACGAGCAGTACTTC
TRBD1,TRBJ1-2,TRBV7-9,.,15,CASSPRWDRGYGYTF,TGTGCCAGCAGTCCCCGGTGGGACAGGGGCTATGGCTACACCTTC
.,TRBJ2-5,TRBV9,many,15,CASSVSGSGEETQYF,TGTGCCAGCAGCGTATCGGGGTCCGGGGAAGAGACCCAGTACTTC
TRBD1,TRBJ1-1,TRBV29-1,.,16,CSVEAAGGGENTEAFF,TGCAGCGTTGAAGCGGCAGGGGGCGGAGAGAACACTGAAGCTTTCTTT
TRBD1,TRBJ1-4,TRBV2,.,15,CASSGTGRSHEKLFF,TGTGCCAGCAGTGGGACAGGCAGAAGCCATGAAAAACTGTTTTTT
.,TRBJ1-6,TRBV25-1,.,15,CASESRGARNSPLHF,TGTGCCAGTGAAAGCCGGGGAGCGAGGAATTCACCCCTCCACTTT
.,TRBJ2-5,TRBV11-3,.,13,CASSVGPLETQYF,TGTGCCAGCAGCGTAGGACCCCTAGAGACCCAGTACTTC
TRBD1,TRBJ1-6,TRBV29-1,.,13,CSAGRGRDSPLHF,TGCAGCGCCGGCAGGGGGCGGGATTCACCCCTCCACTTT
.,TRBJ1-5,TRBV11-1,.,15,CASPQDTLGNQPQHF,TGTGCTAGTCCTCAGGACACGTTGGGCAATCAGCCCCAGCATTTT
TRBD2,TRBJ2-1,TRBV29-1,.,15,CSGSEAGGPYNEQFF,TGCAGCGGGAGTGAGGCGGGAGGGCCATACAATGAGCAGTTCTTC
.,TRBJ1-5,TRBV7-2,many,15,CASSLDLGGNQPQHF,TGTGCCAGCAGCTTAGATTTGGGAGGGAATCAGCCCCAGCATTTT
.,TRBJ1-4,TRBV15,.,14,CATSRGDTNEKLFF,TGTGCCACCAGCAGAGGGGACACCAATGAAAAACTGTTTTTT
.,TRBJ1-6,TRBV5-1,.,14,CASSPTGLISPLHF,TGCGCCAGCAGCCCCACAGGGTTAATTTCACCCCTCCACTTT
.,TRBJ1-6,TRBV7-9,few,14,CASKMGGADSPLHF,TGTGCCAGCAAAATGGGGGGCGCGGATTCACCCCTCCACTTT
.,TRBJ1-5,TRBV2,.,15,CASSPWHRPNQPQHF,TGTGCCAGCTCACCATGGCACAGGCCTAATCAGCCCCAGCATTTT
.,TRBJ1-1,TRBV2,.,15,CASSETGGENTEAFF,TGTGCCAGCAGTGAAACCGGGGGGGAGAACACTGAAGCTTTCTTT
.,TRBJ1-2,TRBV10-3,.,13,CAIGTDPLEGYTF,TGTGCCATCGGTACGGATCCCCTCGAGGGCTACACCTTC
.,TRBJ1-3,TRBV2,.,14,CASSAPGARNTIYF,TGTGCCAGCAGTGCCCCCGGGGCACGAAACACCATATATTTT
.,TRBJ1-6,TRBV7-2,many,15,CASSLWAGSNSPLHF,TGTGCCAGCAGCTTATGGGCCGGCTCAAATTCACCCCTCCACTTT
.,TRBJ2-7,TRBV29-1,.,13,CSEQRTVVYEQYF,TGCAGTGAACAAAGGACAGTGGTCTACGAGCAGTACTTC
TRBD1,TRBJ1-6,TRBV7-3,few,18,CASSQSPPHRGGNSPLHF,TGTGCCAGCAGCCAATCCCCACCCCACAGGGGAGGAAATTCACCCCTCCACTTT
.,TRBJ2-2,TRBV7-2,.,17,CASSLARVNANTGELFF,TGTGCCAGCAGCTTAGCCAGGGTGAACGCGAACACCGGGGAGCTGTTTTTT
.,TRBJ1-1,TRBV7-8,.,13,CASRTTGTAVAFF,TGTGCCAGCAGGACTACAGGGACGGCTGTGGCTTTCTTT
.,TRBJ1-1,TRBV25-1,.,16,CASSESAGARSTEAFF,TGTGCCAGCAGTGAGTCCGCTGGGGCAAGGAGCACTGAAGCTTTCTTT
.,TRBJ1-3,TRBV10-3,few,18,CAISESSPTLGPGNTIYF,TGTGCCATCAGTGAGTCGAGTCCAACCTTAGGCCCTGGAAACACCATATATTTT
.,TRBJ1-2,TRBV7-9,.,14,CASRDDSFNYGYTF,TGTGCCAGCAGGGACGACTCCTTCAACTATGGCTACACCTTC
.,TRBJ1-5,TRBV7-6,.,16,CASSLVTGGSNQPQHF,TGTGCCAGCAGCTTAGTAACAGGCGGGAGCAATCAGCCCCAGCATTTT
.,TRBJ1-1,TRBV19,.,15,CASSKGPGMNTEAFF,TGTGCCAGTAGTAAGGGGCCCGGGATGAACACTGAAGCTTTCTTT
TRBD2,TRBJ2-7,TRBV5-1,.,13,CASSSGGPEVQYF,TGCGCCAGCAGCTCGGGGGGGCCAGAGGTGCAGTACTTC
TRBD1,TRBJ2-1,TRBV2,.,13,CASAGTGGWEQFF,TGTGCCAGCGCCGGGACAGGAGGTTGGGAGCAGTTCTTC
TRBD1,TRBJ2-2,TRBV29-1,few,15,CSVDHDRGNTGELFF,TGCAGCGTTGATCACGACAGGGGGAACACCGGGGAGCTGTTTTTT
.,TRBJ1-5,TRBV7-2,.,15,CASSYSRGLDQPQHF,TGTGCCAGCAGTTACTCGAGAGGGCTCGATCAGCCCCAGCATTTT
TRBD1,TRBJ1-4,TRBV15,.,14,CATSTDRVSEELFF,TGTGCCACCAGCACCGACAGGGTCAGTGAAGAACTGTTTTTT
TRBD1,TRBJ1-3,TRBV25-1,.,16,CASSARYRGSGNTIYF,TGTGCCAGCAGTGCTAGATACAGGGGCTCTGGAAACACCATATATTTT
TRBD1,TRBJ1-6,TRBV2,.,12,CASATGSQPLHF,TGTGCCAGTGCGACAGGGAGTCAGCCCCTCCACTTT
.,TRBJ2-3,TRBV20-1,.,14,CSARARIAADTQYF,TGCAGTGCTAGAGCCAGGATAGCCGCAGATACGCAGTATTTT
.,TRBJ1-2,TRBV12-3/TRBV12-4,many,16,CASSLGLARSFYGYTF,TGTGCCAGCAGTTTAGGTCTGGCCAGGAGTTTTTATGGCTACACCTTC
TRBD2,TRBJ2-5,TRBV7-2,.,14,CASSYSGLGETQYF,TGTGCCAGCAGCTATAGCGGGCTGGGGGAGACCCAGTACTTC
.,TRBJ1-1,TRBV10-3,.,15,CAISDAGTVNTEAFF,TGTGCCATCAGTGATGCAGGGACGGTGAACACTGAAGCTTTCTTT
TRBD1,TRBJ1-1,TRBV7-9,.,13,CASSLPGTASAFF,TGTGCCAGCAGTCTTCCCGGGACAGCCTCCGCTTTCTTT
.,TRBJ1-5,TRBV20-1,few,16,CSARRGAARGNQPQHF,TGCAGTGCTAGAAGGGGGGCGGCGCGAGGCAATCAGCCCCAGCATTTT
.,TRBJ1-1,TRBV7-2,many,13,CASSLWSNTEAFF,TGTGCCAGCAGCTTATGGAGTAACACTGAAGCTTTCTTT
.,TRBJ1-5,TRBV10-3,many,12,CAISEANQPQHF,TGTGCCATCAGTGAGGCCAATCAGCCCCAGCATTTT
.,TRBJ1-6,TRBV25-1,many,16,CASSDRGGANNSPLHF,TGTGCCAGCAGTGACCGGGGGGGCGCGAATAATTCACCCCTCCACTTT
.,TRBJ1-3,TRBV29-1,.,11,CSVAPQNTIYF,TGCAGCGTTGCGCCCCAGAACACCATATATTTT
TRBD1,TRBJ1-5,TRBV7-9,.,14,CASSVTGDHEAQHF,TGTGCCAGCAGCGTAACAGGGGACCACGAGGCCCAGCATTTT
.,TRBJ1-1,TRBV12-3/TRBV12-4,.,14,CASSLSNTGTEAFF,TGTGCCAGCAGTTTAAGCAACACTGGAACTGAAGCTTTCTTT
TRBD1,TRBJ2-7,TRBV25-1,.,13,CASRRDSDYEQYF,TGTGCCAGTCGCCGGGACAGCGACTACGAGCAGTACTTC